This T cell receptor beta chain was identified during a study of blood T cell repertoires in COVID-19 (dated by TCRdb to 2018 to 2020). For the study in its entirety: Samples from collaborators originated in the United States, Italy and Spain and spanned both the acute and convalescent phases of COVID-19. Where HLA class I and class II types were available, the types were taken from metadata supplied by the sample provider, not from assay-based typing. The repertoires were released in a freely available public database intended as a resource for research on the immune response to SARS-CoV-2. Deeply sampled blood TCRbeta repertoires from subjects exposed to, actively infected with, or recovered from COVID-19 were included in the dataset. Samples were obtained from the ongoing ImmuneRACE study (first 160 participants) and from 950 to 1,500 subjects provided by 6 global collaborators. The material from the prospective study consisted of cDNA or gDNA derived from T cells, B-cell-depleted T cells, or PBMCs. The sample metadata nearly always contained a de-identified subject ID, COVID-19 status, age in years and sex.

The paper as a whole reports these results and caveats: The quantity of clinical and demographic metadata differed by source and by participant and was supplied without curation.

As concerns this clone: No cognate antigen has been identified for it. One base away there is no much larger clone; base qualities are not given.

The collaborating institutions used their own protocols to collect whole blood in K2EDTA tubes. For TCRbeta analysis, collaborators shipped samples in one of three forms: frozen whole blood, isolated PBMCs, or DNA extracted from either of those sample types. Via the germline V gene, CDR1 is SGHVS and CDR2 FNYEAQ. Germline trimming: 4 bases from V, 1 base from J; junction bases outside gene matches: 6. The CDR3 runs 15 residues from the cysteine to the phenylalanine. Just CDR3 DNA is preserved here, 45 bases in frame from base 1. TCRbeta CDR3 regions were amplified from genomic DNA using the immunoSEQ Assay, a bias-controlled multiplex PCR. Per the authors' processing: Nucleated cell counts per sample were estimated from amplification of reference gene primers within the assay. To quantify the absolute abundance of each unique TCRbeta CDR3 rearrangement, sequence reads were collapsed and filtered. Productive Simpson clonality was computed per sample as the square root of Simpson's diversity index over productive rearrangements. TCRdb's version of the immuneACCESS table is confined to in-frame rearrangements and falls short of the full clone set. An unresolved V gene accounts for under half of the shortfall where checked; the remainder is of unknown origin. Clone size and the V and J calls come from that table; the DNA yielded D and trimming. In this sample the table shows hundreds of thousands of clones, around four fifths of which occur a single time. Of the sample, about 2.5% is held by the ten largest clones.

The receptor's source is a woman between 70 and 85 years old with active or convalescent COVID-19. Sequences were obtained from peripheral blood. The chain is made from TRBV7-6 and TRBJ1-2, with 7 central nucleotides matching TRBD1. The CDR3 reads CASSSGQPGNYGYTF. The DNA sequence is TGTGCCAGCAGCTCGGGACAGCCCGGTAACTATGGCTACACCTTC.